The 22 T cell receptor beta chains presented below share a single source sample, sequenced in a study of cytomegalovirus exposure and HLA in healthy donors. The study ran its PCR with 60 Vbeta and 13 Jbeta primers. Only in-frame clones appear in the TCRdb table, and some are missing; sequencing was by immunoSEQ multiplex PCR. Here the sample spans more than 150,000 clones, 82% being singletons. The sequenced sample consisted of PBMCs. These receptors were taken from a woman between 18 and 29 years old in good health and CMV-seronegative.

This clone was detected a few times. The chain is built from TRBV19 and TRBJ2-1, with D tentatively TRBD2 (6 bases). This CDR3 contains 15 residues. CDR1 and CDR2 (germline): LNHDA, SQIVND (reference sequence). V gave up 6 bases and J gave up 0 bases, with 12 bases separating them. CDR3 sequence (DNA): TGTGCCAGTAGAGAGACTAGTAGCTCCTACAATGAGCAGTTCTTC. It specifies CASRETSSSYNEQFF.

For the CDR3, the DNA is TGTGCCAGCTCAAGGGGGATCGCAGGGAACGCGGCGGGCTACACCTTC. It codes for CASSRGIAGNAAGYTF. The J gene is TRBJ1-2, the V gene TRBV18; the D gene is possibly TRBD1 (6 bases). CDR3 length: 16 amino acids. Trimming left V 5 bases short and J 8 bases short, with 24 bases between. Germline loops: CDR1 KGHSH, CDR2 LQKENI.

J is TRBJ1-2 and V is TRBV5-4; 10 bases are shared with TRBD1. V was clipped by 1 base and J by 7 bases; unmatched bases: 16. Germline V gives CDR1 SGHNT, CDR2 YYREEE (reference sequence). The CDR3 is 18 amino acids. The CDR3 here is CASSLQVGQGLQGFGYTF. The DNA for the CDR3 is TGTGCCAGCAGCTTGCAGGTGGGACAGGGGCTTCAGGGCTTTGGCTACACCTTC.

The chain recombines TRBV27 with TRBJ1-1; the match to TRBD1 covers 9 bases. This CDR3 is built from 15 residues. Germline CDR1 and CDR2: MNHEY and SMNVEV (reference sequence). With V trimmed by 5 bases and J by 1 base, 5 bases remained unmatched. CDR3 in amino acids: CASSNTGGANTEAFF. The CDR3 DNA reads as TGTGCCAGCAGTAACACAGGGGGCGCGAACACTGAAGCTTTCTTT.

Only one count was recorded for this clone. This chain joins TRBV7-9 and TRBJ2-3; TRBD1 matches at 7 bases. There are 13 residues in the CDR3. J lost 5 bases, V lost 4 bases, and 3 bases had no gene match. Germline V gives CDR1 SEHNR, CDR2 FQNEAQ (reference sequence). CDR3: CASSSTGEDTQYF. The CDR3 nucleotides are TGTGCCAGCAGCTCAACAGGGGAAGATACGCAGTATTTT. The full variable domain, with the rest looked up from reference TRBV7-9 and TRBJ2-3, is DTGVSQNPRHKITKRGQNVTFRCDPISEHNRLYWYRQTLGQGPEFLTYFQNEAQLEKSRLLSDRFSAERPKGSFSTLEIQRTEQGDSAMYLCASSSTGEDTQYFGPGTRLTVL.

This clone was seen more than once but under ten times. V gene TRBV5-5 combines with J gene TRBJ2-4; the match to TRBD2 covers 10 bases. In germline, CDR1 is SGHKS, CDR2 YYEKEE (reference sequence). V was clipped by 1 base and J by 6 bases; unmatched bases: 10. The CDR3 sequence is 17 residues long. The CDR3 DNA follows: TGTGCCAGCAGCTTGAGGTCCAGCGGGGGGGCCGGAAACATTCAGTACTTC. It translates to CASSLRSSGGAGNIQYF.

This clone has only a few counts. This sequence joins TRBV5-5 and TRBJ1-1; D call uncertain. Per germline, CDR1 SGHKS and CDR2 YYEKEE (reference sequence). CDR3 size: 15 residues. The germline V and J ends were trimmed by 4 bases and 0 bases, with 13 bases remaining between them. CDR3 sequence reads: CASSPQPQMNTEAFF. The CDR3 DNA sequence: TGTGCCAGCAGCCCACAACCCCAGATGAACACTGAAGCTTTCTTT.

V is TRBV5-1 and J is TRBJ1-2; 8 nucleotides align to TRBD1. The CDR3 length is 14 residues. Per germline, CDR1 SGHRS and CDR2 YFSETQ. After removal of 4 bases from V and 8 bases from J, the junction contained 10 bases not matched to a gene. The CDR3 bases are TGCGCCAGCAGCCTTGACAGGGGAGGTGGGGGCTACACCTTC. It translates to CASSLDRGGGGYTF.

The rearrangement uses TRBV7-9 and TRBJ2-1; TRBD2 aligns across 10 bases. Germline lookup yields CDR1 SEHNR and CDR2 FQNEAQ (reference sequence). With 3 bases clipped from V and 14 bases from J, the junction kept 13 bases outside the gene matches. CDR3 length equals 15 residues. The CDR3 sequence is CASSFPSEEREGKFF. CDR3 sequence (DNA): TGTGCCAGCAGCTTTCCTTCGGAAGAGCGGGAGGGGAAGTTCTTC.

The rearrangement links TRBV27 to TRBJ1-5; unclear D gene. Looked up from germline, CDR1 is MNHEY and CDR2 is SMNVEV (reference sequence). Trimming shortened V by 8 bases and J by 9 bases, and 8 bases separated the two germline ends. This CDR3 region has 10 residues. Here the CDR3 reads CASQLLPQHF. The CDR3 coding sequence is TGTGCCAGCCAACTCCTGCCCCAGCATTTT.

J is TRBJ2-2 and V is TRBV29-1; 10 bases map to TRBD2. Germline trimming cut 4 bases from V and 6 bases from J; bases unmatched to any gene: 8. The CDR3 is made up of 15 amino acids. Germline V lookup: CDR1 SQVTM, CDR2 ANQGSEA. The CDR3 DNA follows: TGCAGCGTTGGGAGGATAGCGGGAGGTCCCGGGGAGCTGTTTTTT. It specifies CSVGRIAGGPGELFF.

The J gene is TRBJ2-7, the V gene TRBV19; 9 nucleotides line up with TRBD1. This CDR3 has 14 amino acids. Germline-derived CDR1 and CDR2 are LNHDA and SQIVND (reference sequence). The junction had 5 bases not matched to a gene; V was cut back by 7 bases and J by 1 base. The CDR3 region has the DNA TGTGCCAGTATGGGGACAGGGTTTTCCTACGAGCAGTACTTC. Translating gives CASMGTGFSYEQYF.

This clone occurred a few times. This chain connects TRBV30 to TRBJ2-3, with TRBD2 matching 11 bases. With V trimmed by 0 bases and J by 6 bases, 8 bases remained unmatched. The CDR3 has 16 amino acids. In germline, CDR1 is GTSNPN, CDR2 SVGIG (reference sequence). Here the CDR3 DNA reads TGTGCCTGGAGTGTACTGACTAGCGGGAACCTCGATACGCAGTATTTT. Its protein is CAWSVLTSGNLDTQYF.

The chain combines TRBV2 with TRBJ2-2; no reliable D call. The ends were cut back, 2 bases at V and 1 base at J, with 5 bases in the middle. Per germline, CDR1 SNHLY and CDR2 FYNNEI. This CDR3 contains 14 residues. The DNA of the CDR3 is TGTGCCAGCAGTGAAATAAAGAACACCGGGGAGCTGTTTTTT. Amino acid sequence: CASSEIKNTGELFF.

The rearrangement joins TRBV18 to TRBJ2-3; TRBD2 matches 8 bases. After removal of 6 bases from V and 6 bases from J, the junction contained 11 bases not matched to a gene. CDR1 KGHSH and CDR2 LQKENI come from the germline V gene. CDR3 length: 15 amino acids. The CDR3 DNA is TGTGCCAGCTCCCCCCTCGGGGGGGCCAAGGATACGCAGTATTTT. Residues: CASSPLGGAKDTQYF.

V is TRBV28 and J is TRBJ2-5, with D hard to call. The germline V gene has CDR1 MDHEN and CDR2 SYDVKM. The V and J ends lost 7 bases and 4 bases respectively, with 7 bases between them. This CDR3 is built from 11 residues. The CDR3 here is CASKKRETQYF. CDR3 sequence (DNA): TGTGCCAGCAAAAAGAGAGAGACCCAGTACTTC.

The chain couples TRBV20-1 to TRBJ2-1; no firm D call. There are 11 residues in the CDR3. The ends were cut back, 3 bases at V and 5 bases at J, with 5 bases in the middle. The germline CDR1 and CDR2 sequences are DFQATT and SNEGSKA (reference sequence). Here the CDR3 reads CSASLNNEQFF. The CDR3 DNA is TGCAGTGCTAGTCTAAACAATGAGCAGTTCTTC.

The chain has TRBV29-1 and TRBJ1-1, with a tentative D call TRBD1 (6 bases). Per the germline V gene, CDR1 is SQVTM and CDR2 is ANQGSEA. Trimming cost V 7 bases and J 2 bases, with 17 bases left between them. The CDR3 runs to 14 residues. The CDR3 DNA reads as TGCAGCGCGACAAACCCCAGGGGCAACACTGAAGCTTTCTTT. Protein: CSATNPRGNTEAFF.

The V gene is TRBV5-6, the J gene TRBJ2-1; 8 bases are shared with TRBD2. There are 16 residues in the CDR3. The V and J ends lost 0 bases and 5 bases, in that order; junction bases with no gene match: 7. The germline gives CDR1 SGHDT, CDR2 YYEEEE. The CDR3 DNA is TGTGCCAGCAGCTTGGGAGCGGGAGCCCTGCACAATGAGCAGTTCTTC. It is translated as CASSLGAGALHNEQFF.

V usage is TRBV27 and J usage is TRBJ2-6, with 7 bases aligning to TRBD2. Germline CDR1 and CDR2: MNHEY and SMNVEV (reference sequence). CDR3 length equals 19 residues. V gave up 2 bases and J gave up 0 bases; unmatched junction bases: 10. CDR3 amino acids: CASSLRSGVPYSGANVLTF. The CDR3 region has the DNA TGTGCCAGCAGTTTACGCAGCGGGGTACCTTACTCTGGGGCCAACGTCCTGACTTTC.

CDR3 bases: TGTGCCAGCAGCTTAATAAGTCGATTTAGGGGGATTGACTACGAGCAGTACTTC. This translates into CASSLISRFRGIDYEQYF. This chain uses TRBV7-9 with TRBJ2-7; TRBD1 might be the D (6 bases). Trimming pared 2 bases from V and 3 bases from J, leaving 23 bases between. Germline-derived CDR1 and CDR2 are SEHNR and FQNEAQ (reference sequence). The CDR3 consists of 18 residues.

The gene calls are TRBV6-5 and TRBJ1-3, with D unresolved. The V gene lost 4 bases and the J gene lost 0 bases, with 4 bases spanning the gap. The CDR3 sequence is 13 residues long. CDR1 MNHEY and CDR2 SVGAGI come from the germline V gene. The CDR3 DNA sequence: TGTGCCAGCAGTTTCCTCTCTGGAAACACCATATATTTT. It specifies CASSFLSGNTIYF.